This T cell receptor beta chain was observed in a study of blood T cell repertoires in COVID-19. The overall study: The samples span acute and convalescent COVID-19 from the United States, Italy and Spain. The cDNA or gDNA used as material had been derived from T cells, B-cell-depleted T cells, or PBMCs.

This clone was seen once. Germline V gene lookup returns CDR1 SGHTA and CDR2 FQGNSA. Trimming at V came to 5 bases and at J to 6 bases, leaving 11 bases not matched to a gene. CDR3 length equals 16 residues. Per the original methods: For nucleated cells, counts were estimated from reference gene primer amplification. Sequencing used immunoSEQ multiplex PCR; TCRdb keeps in-frame clones, though not all of them. Clonal size and the V and J genes are those of that table, whereas D and trimming came from the DNA. Found here are about 170,000 clones, 80% to 85% of them singletons; the top ten hold under 3%.

This TCR was recovered from a human donor with acute or convalescent COVID-19. The donor label of this sample is uncertain. The specimen was peripheral blood. The chain combines TRBV7-2 with TRBJ2-5; 11 bases line up with TRBD1. The CDR3 reads CASSPRTGGREKTQYF. The CDR3 nucleotides are TGTGCCAGCAGCCCTCGGACAGGGGGCAGGGAGAAGACCCAGTACTTC.